This T cell receptor (beta chain) was recorded in a study of shared clonotypes between healthy human individuals. Study findings and constraints: With a few donors compared, 4.5% to 6.5% of naive CD4 clonotypes were shared.

The naive CD8 subset, CD45RO-negative cells positively selected for CCR7, excluded terminally differentiated effector memory CD45RA+ cells. This clone came up once. Its specificity is unknown. Libraries were prepared by immunoSEQ multiplex PCR; TCRdb keeps only in-frame clonotypes and omits some of them. The table records about 2,200,000 clones, around 93% of them present only once. Input material: naive CD8+ T cells from PBMCs. This TCR derives from a man aged 18 to 29 in good health. Some clones in this sample may be carry-over from other donors' samples.

CDR3: CASSTRTGDTPGYTF. DNA of the CDR3: TGTGCCAGTAGTACCCGGACAGGGGACACCCCAGGCTACACCTTC. V usage is TRBV19 and J usage is TRBJ1-2; the match to TRBD1 covers 9 bases. CDR1 and CDR2 from the germline V gene are LNHDA and SQIVND (reference sequence). V shed 4 bases, J shed 8 bases, and the junction held 11 bases outside the gene matches. CDR3 length: 15 amino acids.